Many counts were recorded for the clone carrying this TCR beta chain. Antigen: not known. The CDR3 is 15 residues long. V was pared by 4 bases and J by 8 bases, with 10 bases of the junction left unmatched. From germline, CDR1 is WSHSY and CDR2 SAAADI. This sample was included in a study of CD8+CD57+ T cells in acquired aplastic anemia. Overall study context: Quantities of DNA derived from sorted CD4+ and CD8+ cells averaged approximately 3.3 ug.

It was patients with CD8+CD57+ cell expansion by flow cytometry who were chosen for sequencing. TCR beta VDJ and CDR3 profiling used genomic DNA as template. TCRdb used MiXCR to reprocess the reads, holding one entry per CDR3 protein. The data hold under 150,000 distinct CDR3 sequences, with approximately 40% observed a single time. Study-wide findings and caveats: The number of CD8+ CDR3 sequences shared by patients and controls was roughly 31.

The specimen sequenced was sorted CD4+, CD8+, or CD8+CD57+ T cells (not recorded which) from PBMCs. This sequence originates from a human donor with aplastic anemia. This chain uses TRBV10-2 with TRBJ1-4; TRBD1 matches at 7 bases. The CDR3 here is CASSATGMAGEKLFF. CDR3 coding DNA: TGCGCCAGCAGTGCGACAGGGATGGCGGGGGAAAAACTGTTTTTT.